This T cell receptor beta chain was identified during a study of blood T cells in healthy people across ages. Next came a second PCR, run for about 7 to 12 cycles, which used a sample-barcoded 5' primer along with a J-beta primer mix. TCRdb reprocessed the 5' RACE reads with MiXCR, giving one entry per CDR3 protein. The repertoire holds 650,000 or so distinct CDR3 sequences, with about 50% as singletons. The sequenced material came from blood. This sequence was found in a woman older than 75 in good health.

This CDR3 reads CAWNRGFMNEQYF. The CDR3, as DNA: TGTGCCTGGAACAGGGGGTTTATGAATGAGCAGTACTTC. The V gene is TRBV30, the J gene TRBJ2-1; 8 positions agree with TRBD1. The better agreement between TRBJ2-7 and the DNA end casts doubt on the J call. Germline V lookup: CDR1 GTSNPN, CDR2 SVGIG (reference sequence). This CDR3 is 13 amino acids long.